One and the same sample provided the 15 T cell receptor beta chains below, sequenced in a study of T cell responses to AZD1222 COVID-19 vaccine. The data were produced by immunoSEQ multiplex PCR, yet TCRdb's version contains in-frame clones alone and is incomplete. The table records some 130,000 clones, just over 90% of them present only once. The input for sequencing was peripheral blood, taken on day 0 of AZD1222 vaccination. Receptors were obtained from an adult in good health.

The chain recombines TRBV29-1 with TRBJ2-1, with TRBD2 matching 9 bases. Germline assignment: CDR1 SQVTM and CDR2 ANQGSEA. CDR3 length: 12 residues. V dropped 3 bases and J dropped 6; count of bases not matched to a gene: 0. CDR3 nucleotide sequence: TGCAGCGTTGAGACTAGCGGCAATGAGCAGTTCTTC. Protein product: CSVETSGNEQFF.

The CDR3 DNA follows: TGTGCCAGTACCACTGGGACAGGGGCTTACGAGCAGTACTTC. Encoded protein: CASTTGTGAYEQYF. This chain connects TRBV19 to TRBJ2-7; 10 positions agree with TRBD1. Germline-derived CDR1 and CDR2 are LNHDA and SQIVND (reference sequence). The CDR3 length is 14 residues. V gave up 7 bases and J gave up 4 bases; unmatched junction bases: 7.

The chain has TRBV3-1 (or the pseudogene TRBV3-2) and TRBJ1-3; D perhaps matches TRBD1 (6 bases). V was clipped by 3 bases and J by 1 base, with 10 bases between them. The germline CDR1 and CDR2 sequences are LGHDT and YNNKEL (reference sequence). The CDR3 covers 15 residues. CDR3 amino acids: CASSHRTESGNTIYF. The CDR3 DNA reads TGTGCCAGCAGCCACCGGACAGAATCTGGAAACACCATATATTTT.

The chain uses TRBV11-1 and TRBJ2-2, with a possible D match to TRBD1 (5 bases). Germline values: CDR1 SGHAT, CDR2 FQDESV (reference sequence). V shed 1 base and J shed 5 bases, with 8 bases lying between them. CDR3 length equals 14 residues. CDR3 coding DNA: TGTGCCAGCAGCTTAGGGGGCGAAACCGGGGAGCTGTTTTTT. Translation gives CASSLGGETGELFF.

The rearrangement links TRBV3-1 (or the pseudogene TRBV3-2) to TRBJ1-2; the D is unclear. The CDR3 is 14 residues long. Germline CDR1 and CDR2: LGHDT and YNNKEL (reference sequence). V was trimmed by 4 bases and J by 4 bases, leaving 13 bases between them. CDR3 sequence: CASSPTKKSYGYTF. CDR3 in DNA: TGTGCCAGCAGCCCAACGAAGAAAAGCTATGGCTACACCTTC.

V usage is TRBV11-2 and J usage is TRBJ2-5, with TRBD1 matching over 7 bases. Trimming at V came to 4 bases and at J to 4 bases, leaving 6 bases not matched to a gene. The CDR3 contains 14 residues. CDR1 is SGHAT, CDR2 FQNNGV, per germline. The CDR3 reads CASSSGHRGETQYF. CDR3 in DNA: TGTGCCAGCAGCTCGGGGCACAGGGGAGAGACCCAGTACTTC.

This chain links TRBV27 with TRBJ2-1; TRBD1 matches 8 bases. Germline trimming cut 2 bases from V and 10 bases from J; bases unmatched to any gene: 4. Germline CDR1 reads MNHEY; CDR2 reads SMNVEV (reference sequence). The CDR3 totals 13 residues. The CDR3: CASSLGGQAEQFF. Here the CDR3 DNA reads TGTGCCAGCAGTTTAGGGGGACAGGCAGAGCAGTTCTTC.

This chain's CDR3 is CASSVGQGKETQYF. The CDR3, as DNA: TGTGCCAGTAGTGTGGGACAGGGGAAGGAGACCCAGTACTTC. The chain combines TRBV19 with TRBJ2-5; the match to TRBD1 covers 10 bases. This CDR3 has 14 residues. Germline assignment: CDR1 LNHDA and CDR2 SQIVND (reference sequence). The J segment lost 5 bases and the V segment lost 5 bases, leaving 5 bases of the junction unmatched.

The V gene is TRBV30, the J gene TRBJ2-7, with a weak D call TRBD2 (6 bases). This CDR3 contains 13 residues. The germline V gene encodes CDR1 GTSNPN and CDR2 SVGIG (reference sequence). With 4 bases removed from V and 5 bases from J, the gap between germline ends came to 15 bases. The CDR3 sequence is CAWTWAGIHEQYF. As DNA, the CDR3 is TGTGCCTGGACGTGGGCGGGGATCCACGAGCAGTACTTC. The full variable domain, in which reference TRBV30 and TRBJ2-7 provide the parts outside the CDR3, is SQTIHQWPATLVQPVGSPLSLECTVEGTSNPNLYWYRQAAGRGLQLLFYSVGIGQISSEVPQNLSASRPQDRQFILSSKKLLLSDSGFYLCAWTWAGIHEQYFGPGTRLTVT.

A remark on this clone: One junction end does not reproduce the germline sequence, and a read error may be involved. This chain uses TRBV5-4 with TRBJ2-5; maybe TRBD2 (6 bases). Germline V CDR1 and CDR2: SGHNT, YYREEE (reference sequence). This CDR3 is built from 12 residues. The chain's CDR3 is CASSSEGETQYF. The CDR3 bases are TGTGCCAGTAGCTCGGAGGGGGAGACCCAGTACTTC.

The CDR3 loop reads CAIRDGDTIYF. The CDR3 coding sequence is TGTGCCATCAGGGATGGGGACACCATATATTTT. V gene TRBV10-3 combines with J gene TRBJ1-3; D gene ambiguous. With 6 bases removed from V and 8 bases from J, the gap between germline ends came to 8 bases. This CDR3 region has 11 residues. Per germline, CDR1 ENHRY and CDR2 SYGVKD.

This clone appeared a single time. V is TRBV6-1 and J is TRBJ2-7, with a tentative D call TRBD1 (6 bases). With 2 bases removed from V and 4 bases from J, the gap between germline ends came to 18 bases. CDR3 length equals 16 residues. Germline V gives CDR1 MNHNS, CDR2 SASEGT. The CDR3 DNA reads as TGTGCCAGCAGTGAAAAGGAGGACAGCCTAGAATACGAGCAGTACTTC. This encodes CASSEKEDSLEYEQYF.

This clone was recorded only once. The chain links TRBV7-9 to TRBJ1-1; D gene uncertain. Germline V gene lookup returns CDR1 SEHNR and CDR2 FQNEAQ (reference sequence). This CDR3 is built from 14 residues. V lost 5 bases and J lost 4, with 14 bases in between. DNA for the CDR3: TGTGCCAGCAGCCCTATCGGCGGGAGCACTGAAGCTTTCTTT. Protein product: CASSPIGGSTEAFF.

The chain carries TRBV12-3 or TRBV12-4 and TRBJ1-6, with no clear D. V was clipped by 2 bases and J by 7 bases, with 6 bases between them. The CDR3 spans 13 residues. The CDR3 sequence is CASSLFSNSPLHF. CDR3 nucleotides: TGTGCCAGCAGTTTATTCAGCAATTCACCCCTCCACTTT.

In nucleotides, the CDR3 is TGCGCCAGCAGGGGGGGCACTGAAGCTTTCTTT. Amino acids: CASRGGTEAFF. This chain links TRBV10-2 with TRBJ1-1; tentatively, D is TRBD1 (5 bases). Trimming took 6 bases from V and 4 from J, leaving 6 bases between them. Germline V gene sequence: CDR1 WSHSY, CDR2 SAAADI. The CDR3 covers 11 residues.